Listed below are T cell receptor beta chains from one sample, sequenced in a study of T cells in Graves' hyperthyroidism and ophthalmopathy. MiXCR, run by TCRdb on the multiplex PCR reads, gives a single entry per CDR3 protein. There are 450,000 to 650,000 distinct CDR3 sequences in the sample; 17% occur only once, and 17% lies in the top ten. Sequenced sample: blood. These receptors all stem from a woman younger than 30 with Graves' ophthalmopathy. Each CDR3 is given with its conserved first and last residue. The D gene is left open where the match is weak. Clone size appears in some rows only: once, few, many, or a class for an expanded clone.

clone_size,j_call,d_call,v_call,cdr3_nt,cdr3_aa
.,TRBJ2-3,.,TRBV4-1,TGCGCCAGCAGCCAAGATTCGAAGAGCACAGATACGCAGTATTTT,CASSQDSKSTDTQYF
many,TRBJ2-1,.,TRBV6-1,TGTGCCAGCTCATCGTCGTACGGGAACGAACAGTTCTTC,CASSSSYGNEQFF
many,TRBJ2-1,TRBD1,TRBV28,TGTGCCAGCAGTTTGGGACAGGTTTGGAATGAGCAGTTCTTC,CASSLGQVWNEQFF
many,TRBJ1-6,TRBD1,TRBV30,TGTGCCTGGAGTGTTTCGGGGACAGATGCCCTCCACTTT,CAWSVSGTDALHF
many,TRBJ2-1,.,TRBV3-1,TGTGCCAGCAGCCAAGAAGAACCCGATGAATCTTTGGATGAGCAGTTCTTC,CASSQEEPDESLDEQFF
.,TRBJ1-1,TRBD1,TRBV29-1,TGCAGCCAGGGGGGTTCCACTGAAGCTTTCTTT,CSQGGSTEAFF
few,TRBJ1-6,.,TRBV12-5,TGTGCTAGTGCTCTGGACGGTAATAATTCACCCCTCCACTTT,CASALDGNNSPLHF
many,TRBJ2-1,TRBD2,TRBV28,TGTGCCAGCACCATCACCCCTGGGAGGGACAATGAGCAGTTCTTC,CASTITPGRDNEQFF
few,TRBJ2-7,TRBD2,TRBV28,TGTGCCAGCAGTTGGGGCGGGAGCTCCTACGAGCAGTACTTC,CASSWGGSSYEQYF
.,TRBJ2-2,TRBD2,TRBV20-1,TGCAGTGCTAGAGATCTAGCGGGAGGCGTCGGGGAGCTGTCTTTT,CSARDLAGGVGELSF
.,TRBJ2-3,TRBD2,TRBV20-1,TGCAGTGCACCAGGGACTAGCGGGAGTACAGATACGCAGTATTTT,CSAPGTSGSTDTQYF
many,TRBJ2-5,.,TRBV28,TGTGCCAGCAGGTTCCAGGGTGGTGAAGAGACCCAGTACTTC,CASRFQGGEETQYF
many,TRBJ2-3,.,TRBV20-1,TGCAGTGCTAGGCGCCTGACTAGGGGCCTCGCAGATACGCAGTATTTT,CSARRLTRGLADTQYF
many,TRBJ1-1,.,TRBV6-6,TGTGCCAGCAGTACACGACAGCTGCTAGGCACTGAAGCTTTCTTT,CASSTRQLLGTEAFF
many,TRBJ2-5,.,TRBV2,TGTGCCAGCAATAGGCTAGCCCCCGGGGGAGAGACCCAGTACTTC,CASNRLAPGGETQYF
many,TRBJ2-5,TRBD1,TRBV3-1,TGTGCCAGCAGCTACGGGGTGAACAGGGGAGAGACCCAGTACTTC,CASSYGVNRGETQYF
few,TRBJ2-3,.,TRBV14,TGTGCCAGCAGCCAAGATAGATCTCTAGGGGGGAGTATGACAGATACGCAGTATTTT,CASSQDRSLGGSMTDTQYF
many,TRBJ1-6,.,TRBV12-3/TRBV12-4,TGTGCCAGCAGGCCCGGGACCGATAATTCACCCCTCCACTTT,CASRPGTDNSPLHF
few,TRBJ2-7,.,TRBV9,TGTGCCAGCAGCGTGGCTAGCGAGGCCTACGAGCAGTACTTC,CASSVASEAYEQYF